This T cell receptor (beta chain) is drawn from a study of blood T cells in healthy people across ages. Study results and caveats: When one million T cells were used, diversity estimates were thought to be underestimates. With age, beta diversity per million T cells declined roughly linearly, significantly by over 35.

Total RNA extracted from each sample amounted to at least 6 micrograms. Details on this clonotype: Its specificity is unknown.

The germline CDR1 and CDR2 sequences are MNHEY and SVGEGT. This CDR3 has 19 amino acids. The V and J ends lost 2 bases and 0 bases, in that order; junction bases with no gene match: 13. A second 7 to 11 cycle PCR used barcoded and J-beta primers. Each cDNA molecule was tagged by a template-switch adaptor with 12 random nucleotides. TCRdb re-derived calls from the 5' RACE reads in MiXCR, one entry per CDR3 protein. The table records roughly 1.7 million distinct CDR3 sequences, almost 35% of them present only once. The chain employs TRBV6-2 or TRBV6-3 and TRBJ2-1; 7 bases line up with TRBD2. The receptor was derived from a woman in her twenties or thirties in good health. The specimen was blood. The CDR3 sequence is CASSYPEVGRPLSYNEQFF. The CDR3 nucleotides are TGTGCCAGCAGTTACCCCGAGGTCGGGAGGCCCCTCTCCTACAATGAGCAGTTCTTC.